These 6 T cell receptor beta chains share one sample of origin, sequenced in a study of blood T cell repertoires in COVID-19. TCRdb keeps only in-frame clones here, not all; method: immunoSEQ multiplex PCR. The sample contains 200,000 to 250,000 clones, almost 85% of which appear only once. The sample comprised peripheral blood. Source of these receptors: a woman at least 80 years old with acute or convalescent COVID-19.

This chain joins TRBV29-1 and TRBJ1-1; tentative D call: TRBD1 (6 bases). Trimming took 4 bases from V and 1 from J, leaving 16 bases between them. In germline, CDR1 is SQVTM, CDR2 ANQGSEA. This CDR3 has 15 amino acids. The CDR3 region is CSVVFFGGANTEAFF. CDR3 DNA sequence: TGCAGCGTTGTCTTTTTTGGGGGCGCGAACACTGAAGCTTTCTTT.

The V gene is TRBV29-1, the J gene TRBJ2-2, with 12 bases identical to TRBD2. J gave up 4 bases and V 4 bases, and 7 bases lay outside the gene matches. The CDR3 runs 16 residues. Germline V gene data show CDR1 as SQVTM and CDR2 as ANQGSEA. The CDR3 nucleotides are TGCAGCGTTGCCTCGGAACTAGCGGGGGGCACCGGGGAGCTGTTTTTT. The encoded protein is CSVASELAGGTGELFF.

This sequence joins TRBV11-2 and TRBJ2-6; 7 nucleotides line up with TRBD1. Germline V lookup: CDR1 SGHAT, CDR2 FQNNGV. V was pared by 2 bases and J by 0 bases, with 4 bases of the junction left unmatched. The length of the CDR3 is 17 residues. The CDR3 bases are TGTGCCAGCAGCTTAAGGACAGGAGCCTCTGGGGCCAACGTCCTGACTTTC. It translates to CASSLRTGASGANVLTF.

The chain uses TRBV9 and TRBJ2-7; 11 bases are a match to TRBD1. There are 14 residues in the CDR3. J was trimmed by 5 bases and V by 3 bases; bases with no gene match: 4. Germline values: CDR1 SGDLS, CDR2 YYNGEE. CDR3 loop: CASSAGQGVDEQYF. CDR3 nucleotides: TGTGCCAGCAGCGCGGGACAGGGGGTCGACGAGCAGTACTTC.

This rearrangement joins TRBV3-1 (or the pseudogene TRBV3-2) to TRBJ2-7, with 9 bases identical to TRBD2. Germline V gene lookup returns CDR1 LGHDT and CDR2 YNNKEL (reference sequence). The CDR3 length is 14 residues. Losses at the gene ends were 8 bases for V and 7 bases for J; bases not matched to a gene: 12. CDR3 coding DNA: TGTGCCAGCTCCCCGGCTAGCGGGATAGGAGAGCAGTACTTC. Residues: CASSPASGIGEQYF.

This chain connects TRBV7-2 to TRBJ1-1; D is undetermined. V lost 2 bases and J 4 bases, leaving 11 bases between the germline ends. CDR1 and CDR2 (germline): SGHTA, FQGNSA. The CDR3 runs 14 residues. In DNA form, the CDR3 reads TGTGCCAGCAGCTTAAGGTCGGGGAGCACTGAAGCTTTCTTT. Translating gives CASSLRSGSTEAFF.